The sequence of this T cell receptor beta chain was determined in a study of blood T cell repertoires in COVID-19. Libraries were prepared by immunoSEQ multiplex PCR; TCRdb keeps only in-frame clonotypes and omits some of them. The sample has around 86,000 clones, around 87% seen once. CDR1 and CDR2 (germline): SGHNT, YYREEE (reference sequence). J lost 5 bases, V lost 1 base, and 2 bases had no gene match. The CDR3 is 13 amino acids. This clonotype originated in an elderly woman with acute or convalescent COVID-19. This chain connects TRBV5-4 to TRBJ2-5, with TRBD2 matching 7 bases. The sequenced sample was peripheral blood. CDR3: CASSLPGGETQYF. Here the CDR3 DNA reads TGTGCCAGCAGCTTGCCCGGGGGGGAGACCCAGTACTTC.